These 13 T cell receptor beta chains share one sample of origin, sequenced in a study of OX40 agonist ivuxolimab in advanced cancers. Only in-frame clones appear in the TCRdb table, and some are missing; sequencing was by immunoSEQ multiplex PCR. Among 40,000 to 50,000 clones listed, roughly 90% were seen once. The input for sequencing was CD4+ or CD8+ T cells sorted from blood, taken in a trial of the OX40 agonist ivuxolimab. These receptors all come from an adult with an advanced solid tumor such as melanoma, head and neck, liver or kidney cancer.

The V call is TRBV18, the J call TRBJ1-1; a weak D match, TRBD1 (6 bases). There are 15 residues in the CDR3. Germline loops: CDR1 KGHSH, CDR2 LQKENI. The germline V and J ends were trimmed by 3 bases and 1 base, with 12 bases remaining between them. The CDR3 is CASSPRQVTNTEAFF. The CDR3 nucleotides read TGTGCCAGCTCACCTCGACAGGTTACGAACACTGAAGCTTTCTTT.

The chain uses TRBV6-5 and TRBJ2-4; no clear D gene. The CDR3 extends over 11 amino acids. Germline V gene lookup returns CDR1 MNHEY and CDR2 SVGAGI. Trimming removed 5 bases at V and 6 bases at J, with 5 bases between. Here the CDR3 DNA reads TGTGCCAGCAGTGTGGGAAACATTCAGTACTTC. Translating gives CASSVGNIQYF.

The J gene is TRBJ2-3, the V gene TRBV7-9; 7 nucleotides align to TRBD2. Germline trimming cut 3 bases from V and 6 bases from J; bases unmatched to any gene: 6. This CDR3 region has 14 residues. In germline, CDR1 is SEHNR, CDR2 FQNEAQ (reference sequence). The CDR3 loop reads CASSFDGLVDTQYF. The CDR3 DNA reads TGTGCCAGCAGCTTCGATGGACTAGTCGATACGCAGTATTTT.

The table lists this clone with a count of one. This chain links TRBV5-4 with TRBJ2-1; either TRBD1 or TRBD2 may supply D (6 bases each). This CDR3 spans 17 amino acids. V shed 2 bases and J shed 1 base, with 16 bases lying between them. Germline V gene sequence: CDR1 SGHNT, CDR2 YYREEE (reference sequence). The CDR3 is CASSFYNRGPSYNEQFF. CDR3 in DNA: TGTGCCAGCAGCTTCTATAATCGGGGGCCTTCCTACAATGAGCAGTTCTTC.

This chain links TRBV9 with TRBJ2-5; D gene unclear. Gene TRBJ2-7 matches the end of the DNA better, so the J call may be wrong. Germline assignment: CDR1 SGDLS and CDR2 YYNGEE. The CDR3 is made up of 12 amino acids. The CDR3 DNA is TGTGCCAGCAGTCTTCAGGATGGCGAGCAGTACTTC. Translating gives CASSLQDGEQYF.

The chain employs TRBV4-3 and TRBJ2-3, with D tentatively TRBD1 or TRBD2 (5 bases each). The germline CDR1 and CDR2 sequences are LGHNA and YSLEER. Trimming removed 1 base at V and 0 bases at J, with 8 bases between. The CDR3 sequence is 15 residues long. The CDR3 DNA sequence: TGCGCCAGCAGCCAAGCGGGGCGCAGCACAGATACGCAGTATTTT. Translating it yields CASSQAGRSTDTQYF.

This sequence joins TRBV4-2 and TRBJ1-3; D is undetermined. The V end lost 0 bases, the J end lost 0 bases, and 9 bases lay between the germline ends. Germline V CDR1 and CDR2: LGHNA, YNFKEQ. The CDR3 covers 16 residues. CDR3 residues: CASSQDTRLSGNTIYF. CDR3 DNA sequence: TGTGCCAGCAGCCAAGATACCAGACTCTCTGGAAACACCATATATTTT.

This CDR3 is CASSVGLAGGTQYF. Here the CDR3 DNA reads TGTGCCAGCAGTGTGGGACTAGCGGGGGGGACCCAGTACTTC. V usage is TRBV6-1 and J usage is TRBJ2-5; 15 bases align to TRBD2. The CDR3 is 14 residues long. The junction had 1 base not matched to a gene; V was cut back by 4 bases and J by 7 bases. Germline V lookup: CDR1 MNHNS, CDR2 SASEGT.

The chain combines TRBV27 with TRBJ2-2, with D possibly TRBD1 on 5 matching bases. Germline CDR1 and CDR2: MNHEY and SMNVEV (reference sequence). The CDR3 runs 14 residues. The V gene lost 4 bases and the J gene lost 4 bases, with 10 bases spanning the gap. CDR3 DNA sequence: TGTGCCAGCAGTTGGTCGGACATCACCGGGGAGCTGTTTTTT. This translates into CASSWSDITGELFF.

The rearrangement links TRBV30 to TRBJ1-6; no reliable D call. The CDR3 runs to 12 residues. Between the trimmed V and J ends, which lost 2 bases and 7 bases, there was a span of 6 bases. Germline CDR1 reads GTSNPN; CDR2 reads SVGIG (reference sequence). Written as DNA, the CDR3 is TGTGCCTGGAGTCGAATCAATTCACCCCTCCACTTT. It specifies CAWSRINSPLHF.

The V call is TRBV6-6, the J call TRBJ1-6; TRBD1 is a possible D gene (5 bases). Germline CDR1 and CDR2: MNHNY and SVGAGI (reference sequence). This CDR3 is built from 14 residues. V lost 6 bases and J lost 8, with 14 bases in between. The CDR3 sequence: CASSSTGGHSPLHF. The CDR3 bases are TGTGCCAGCAGCTCCACAGGAGGGCATTCACCCCTCCACTTT.

As for this clone: The junction departs from the called germline gene at one end, perhaps through a read error. V gene TRBV7-7 combines with J gene TRBJ2-2; the D gene is possibly TRBD1 (6 bases). CDR3 length: 17 residues. Germline V gene lookup returns CDR1 SSHAT and CDR2 FNYEAQ (reference sequence). The CDR3 nucleotides read TGTGCTAGCAGTTTTGCGCCCAATGGGGGCCGGACCGGGGAGCTGTTTTTT. Its protein product is CASSFAPNGGRTGELFF.

V gene TRBV10-3 combines with J gene TRBJ1-5; 8 nucleotides align to TRBD1. The CDR3 is 14 residues long. The germline CDR1 and CDR2 sequences are ENHRY and SYGVKD. V gave up 3 bases and J gave up 4 bases; unmatched junction bases: 2. DNA of the CDR3: TGTGCCATCAGTGACAGGGGGCAAAATCAGCCCCAGCATTTT. Protein sequence: CAISDRGQNQPQHF.